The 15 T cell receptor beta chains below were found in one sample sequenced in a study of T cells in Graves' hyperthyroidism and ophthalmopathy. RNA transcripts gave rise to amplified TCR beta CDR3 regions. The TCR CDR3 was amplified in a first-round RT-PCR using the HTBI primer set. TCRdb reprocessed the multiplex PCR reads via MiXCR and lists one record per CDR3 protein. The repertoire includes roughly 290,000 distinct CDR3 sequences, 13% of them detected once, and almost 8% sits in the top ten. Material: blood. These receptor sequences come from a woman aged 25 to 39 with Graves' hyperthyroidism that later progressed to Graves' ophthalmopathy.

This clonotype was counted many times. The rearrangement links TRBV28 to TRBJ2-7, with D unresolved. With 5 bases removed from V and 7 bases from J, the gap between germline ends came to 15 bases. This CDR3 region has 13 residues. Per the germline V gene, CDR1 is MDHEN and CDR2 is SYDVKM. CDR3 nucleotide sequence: TGTGCCAGCAGTCAAGACGGCCGGCGGGAGCAGTACTTC. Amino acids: CASSQDGRREQYF.

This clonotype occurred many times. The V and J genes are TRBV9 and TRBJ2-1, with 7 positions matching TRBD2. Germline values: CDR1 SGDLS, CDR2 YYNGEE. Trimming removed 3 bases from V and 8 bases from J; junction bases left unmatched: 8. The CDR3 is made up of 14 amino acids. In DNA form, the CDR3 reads TGTGCCAGCAGCGCTAGCGGTCTGGAGGATGAGCAGTTCTTC. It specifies CASSASGLEDEQFF.

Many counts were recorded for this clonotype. The CDR3 spells CASSLFGRDYEQYF. The CDR3 DNA reads as TGTGCCAGCAGTTTATTCGGCAGGGACTACGAGCAGTACTTC. The chain couples TRBV28 to TRBJ2-7; TRBD1 might be the D (5 bases). Trimming shortened V by 1 base and J by 3 bases, and 10 bases separated the two germline ends. The CDR3 has 14 residues. Per germline, CDR1 MDHEN and CDR2 SYDVKM.

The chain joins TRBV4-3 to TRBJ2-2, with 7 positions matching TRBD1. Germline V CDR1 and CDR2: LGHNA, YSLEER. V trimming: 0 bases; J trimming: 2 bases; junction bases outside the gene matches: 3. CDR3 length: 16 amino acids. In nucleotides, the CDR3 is TGCGCCAGCAGCCAAGATGAGGGGGCAAACACCGGGGAGCTGTTTTTT. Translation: CASSQDEGANTGELFF.

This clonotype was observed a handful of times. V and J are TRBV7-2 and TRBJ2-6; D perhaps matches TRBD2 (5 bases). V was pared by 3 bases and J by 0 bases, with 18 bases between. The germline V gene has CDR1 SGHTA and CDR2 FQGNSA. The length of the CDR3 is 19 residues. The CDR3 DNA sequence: TGTGCCAGCAGCTTCCGGCGGGTCCCTCAGAGCTCTGGGGCCAACGTCCTGACTTTC. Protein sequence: CASSFRRVPQSSGANVLTF. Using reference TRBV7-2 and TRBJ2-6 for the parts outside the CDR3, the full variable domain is GAGVSQSPSNKVTEKGKDVELRCDPISGHTALYWYRQSLGQGLEFLIYFQGNSAPDKSGLPSDRFSAERTGGSVSTLTIQRTQQEDSAVYLCASSFRRVPQSSGANVLTFGAGSRLTVL.

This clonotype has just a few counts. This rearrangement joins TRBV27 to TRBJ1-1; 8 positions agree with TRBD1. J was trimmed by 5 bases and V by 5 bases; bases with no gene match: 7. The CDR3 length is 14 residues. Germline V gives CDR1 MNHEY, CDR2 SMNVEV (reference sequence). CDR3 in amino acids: CASSPGQALTEAFF. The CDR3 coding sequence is TGTGCCAGCAGTCCGGGACAGGCATTAACTGAAGCTTTCTTT.

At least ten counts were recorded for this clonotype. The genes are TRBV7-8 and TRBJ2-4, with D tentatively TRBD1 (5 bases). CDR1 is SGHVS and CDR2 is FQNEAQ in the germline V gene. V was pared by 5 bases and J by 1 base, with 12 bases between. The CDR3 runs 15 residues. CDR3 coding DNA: TGTGCCAGCAGCCCCTCCAGGGTCGCCAAAAACATTCAGTACTTC. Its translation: CASSPSRVAKNIQYF.

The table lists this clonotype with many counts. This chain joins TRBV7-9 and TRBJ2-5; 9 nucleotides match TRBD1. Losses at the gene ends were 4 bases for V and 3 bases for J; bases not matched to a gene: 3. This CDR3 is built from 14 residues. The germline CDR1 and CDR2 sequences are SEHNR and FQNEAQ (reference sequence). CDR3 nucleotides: TGTGCCAGCAGCTCGACAGGGGGAGAAGAGACCCAGTACTTC. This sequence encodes CASSSTGGEETQYF. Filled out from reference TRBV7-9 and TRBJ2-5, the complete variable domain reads DTGVSQNPRHKITKRGQNVTFRCDPISEHNRLYWYRQTLGQGPEFLTYFQNEAQLEKSRLLSDRFSAERPKGSFSTLEIQRTEQGDSAMYLCASSSTGGEETQYFGPGTRLLVL.

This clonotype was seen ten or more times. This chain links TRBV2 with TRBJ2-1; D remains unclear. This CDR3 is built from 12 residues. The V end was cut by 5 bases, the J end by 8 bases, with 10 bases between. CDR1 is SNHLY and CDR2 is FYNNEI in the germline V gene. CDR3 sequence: CASSFDTDEQFF. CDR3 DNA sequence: TGTGCCAGCAGTTTCGACACGGATGAGCAGTTCTTC.

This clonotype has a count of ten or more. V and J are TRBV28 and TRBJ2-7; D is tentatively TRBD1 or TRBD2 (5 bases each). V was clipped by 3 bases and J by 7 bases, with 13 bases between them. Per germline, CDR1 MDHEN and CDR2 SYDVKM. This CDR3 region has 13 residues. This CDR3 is CASSFRDVREQYF. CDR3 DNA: TGTGCCAGCAGTTTCCGGGACGTCAGGGAGCAGTACTTC.

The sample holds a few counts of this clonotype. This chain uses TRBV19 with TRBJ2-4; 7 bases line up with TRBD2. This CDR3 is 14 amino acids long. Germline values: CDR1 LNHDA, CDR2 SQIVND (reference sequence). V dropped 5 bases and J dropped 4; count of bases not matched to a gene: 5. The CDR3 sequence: CASSPRGGKNIQYF. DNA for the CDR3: TGTGCCAGTAGTCCCCGCGGGGGAAAAAACATTCAGTACTTC.

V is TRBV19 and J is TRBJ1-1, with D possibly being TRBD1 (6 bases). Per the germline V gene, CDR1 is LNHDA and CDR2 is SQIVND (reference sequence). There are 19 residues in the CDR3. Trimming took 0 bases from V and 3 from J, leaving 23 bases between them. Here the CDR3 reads CASSIDGDNLGRVDTEAFF. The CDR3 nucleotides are TGTGCCAGTAGTATAGACGGGGACAATCTGGGGAGAGTAGACACTGAAGCTTTCTTT. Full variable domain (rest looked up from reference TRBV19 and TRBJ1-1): DGGITQSPKYLFRKEGQNVTLSCEQNLNHDAMYWYRQDPGQGLRLIYYSQIVNDFQKGDIAEGYSVSREKKESFPLTVTSAQKNPTAFYLCASSIDGDNLGRVDTEAFFGQGTRLTVV.

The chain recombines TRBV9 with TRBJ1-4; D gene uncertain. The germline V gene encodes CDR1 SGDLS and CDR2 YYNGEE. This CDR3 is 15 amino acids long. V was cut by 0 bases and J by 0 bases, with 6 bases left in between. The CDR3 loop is CASSVDAATNEKLFF. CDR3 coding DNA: TGTGCCAGCAGCGTAGATGCCGCAACTAATGAAAAACTGTTTTTT.

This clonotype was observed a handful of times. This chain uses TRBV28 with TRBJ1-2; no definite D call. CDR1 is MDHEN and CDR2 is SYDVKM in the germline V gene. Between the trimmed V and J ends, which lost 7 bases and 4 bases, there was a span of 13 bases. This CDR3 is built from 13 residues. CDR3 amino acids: CASNENEGYGYTF. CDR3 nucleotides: TGTGCCAGCAACGAAAACGAAGGCTATGGCTACACCTTC.

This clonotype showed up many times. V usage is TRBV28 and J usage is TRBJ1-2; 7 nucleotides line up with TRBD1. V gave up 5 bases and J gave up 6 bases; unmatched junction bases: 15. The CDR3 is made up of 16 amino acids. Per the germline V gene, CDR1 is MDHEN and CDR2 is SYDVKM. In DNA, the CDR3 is TGTGCCAGCAGTACCGGAACAGGGGAGGTCGGGGATGGCTACACCTTC. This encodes CASSTGTGEVGDGYTF.